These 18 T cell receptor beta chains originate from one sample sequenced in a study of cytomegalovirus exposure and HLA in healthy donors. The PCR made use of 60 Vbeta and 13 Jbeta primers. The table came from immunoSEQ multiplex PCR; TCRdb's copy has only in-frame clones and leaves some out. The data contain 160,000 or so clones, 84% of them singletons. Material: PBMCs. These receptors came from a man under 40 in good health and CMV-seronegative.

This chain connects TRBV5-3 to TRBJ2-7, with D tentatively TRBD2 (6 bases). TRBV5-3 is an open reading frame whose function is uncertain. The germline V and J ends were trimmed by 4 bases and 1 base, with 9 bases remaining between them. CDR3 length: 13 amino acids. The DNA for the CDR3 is TGTGCCAGAAGCGGTAGCGGTTCCTACGAGCAGTACTTC. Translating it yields CARSGSGSYEQYF.

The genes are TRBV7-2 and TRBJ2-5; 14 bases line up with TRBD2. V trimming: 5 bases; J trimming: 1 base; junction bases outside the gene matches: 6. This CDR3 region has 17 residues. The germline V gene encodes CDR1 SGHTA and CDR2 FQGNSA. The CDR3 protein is CASSLGLAGAIQETQYF. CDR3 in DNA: TGTGCCAGCAGCCTGGGACTAGCGGGGGCTATCCAAGAGACCCAGTACTTC.

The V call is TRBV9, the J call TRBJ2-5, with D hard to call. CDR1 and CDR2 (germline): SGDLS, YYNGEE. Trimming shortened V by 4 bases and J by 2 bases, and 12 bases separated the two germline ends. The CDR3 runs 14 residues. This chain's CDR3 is CASSLPSSQETQYF. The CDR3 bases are TGTGCCAGCAGCCTCCCCAGTTCTCAAGAGACCCAGTACTTC.

CDR3 loop: CASKTVWAEYF. The DNA for the CDR3 is TGTGCCAGCAAAACGGTCTGGGCAGAGTACTTC. The chain has TRBV6-5 and TRBJ2-5; D unresolved. The V gene lost 7 bases and the J gene lost 12 bases, with 15 bases spanning the gap. Germline CDR1 is MNHEY and CDR2 is SVGAGI. The CDR3 contains 11 residues.

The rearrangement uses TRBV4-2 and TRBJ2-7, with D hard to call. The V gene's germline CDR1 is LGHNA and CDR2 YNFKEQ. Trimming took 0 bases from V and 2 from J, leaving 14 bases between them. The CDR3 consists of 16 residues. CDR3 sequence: CASSQDLSGNTYEQYF. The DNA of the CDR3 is TGTGCCAGCAGCCAAGATCTGTCAGGTAACACCTACGAGCAGTACTTC.

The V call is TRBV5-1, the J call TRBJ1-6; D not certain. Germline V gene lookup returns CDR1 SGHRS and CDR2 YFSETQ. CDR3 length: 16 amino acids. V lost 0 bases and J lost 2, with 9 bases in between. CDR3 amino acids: CASSLDVSTYNSPLHF. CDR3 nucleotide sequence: TGCGCCAGCAGCTTGGATGTAAGCACCTATAATTCACCCCTCCACTTT. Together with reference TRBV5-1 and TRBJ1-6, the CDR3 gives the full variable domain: KAGVTQTPRYLIKTRGQQVTLSCSPISGHRSVSWYQQTPGQGLQFLFEYFSETQRNKGNFPGRFSGRQFSNSRSEMNVSTLELGDSALYLCASSLDVSTYNSPLHFGNGTRLTVT.

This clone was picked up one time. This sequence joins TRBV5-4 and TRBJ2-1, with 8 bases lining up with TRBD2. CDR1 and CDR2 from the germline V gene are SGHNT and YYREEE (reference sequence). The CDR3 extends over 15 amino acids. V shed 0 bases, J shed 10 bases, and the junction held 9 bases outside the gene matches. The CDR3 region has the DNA TGTGCCAGCAGCTTGGTGGCGGGAGGCCTTAAGGAGCAGTTCTTC. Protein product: CASSLVAGGLKEQFF.

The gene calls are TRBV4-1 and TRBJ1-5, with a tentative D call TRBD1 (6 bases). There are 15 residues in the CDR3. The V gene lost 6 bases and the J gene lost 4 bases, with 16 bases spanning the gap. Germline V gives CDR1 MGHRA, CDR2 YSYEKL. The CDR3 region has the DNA TGCGCCAGCAGAGGGGCAGGGGAAGGTAATCAGCCCCAGCATTTT. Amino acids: CASRGAGEGNQPQHF.

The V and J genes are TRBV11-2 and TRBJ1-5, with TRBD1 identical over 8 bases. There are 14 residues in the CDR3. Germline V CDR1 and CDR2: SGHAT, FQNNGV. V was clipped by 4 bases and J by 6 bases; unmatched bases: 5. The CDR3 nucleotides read TGTGCCAGCAGCTGGGCAGGGGGCGGTCAGCCCCAGCATTTT. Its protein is CASSWAGGGQPQHF.

The CDR3 region is CASSSNPLLAGATDTQYF. The CDR3 region has the DNA TGCGCCAGCAGCTCTAATCCCTTACTAGCGGGTGCCACAGATACGCAGTATTTT. The V call is TRBV5-1, the J call TRBJ2-3, with 9 positions matching TRBD2. The junction had 13 bases not matched to a gene; V was cut back by 3 bases and J by 2 bases. Germline CDR1 and CDR2: SGHRS and YFSETQ. CDR3 length equals 18 residues.

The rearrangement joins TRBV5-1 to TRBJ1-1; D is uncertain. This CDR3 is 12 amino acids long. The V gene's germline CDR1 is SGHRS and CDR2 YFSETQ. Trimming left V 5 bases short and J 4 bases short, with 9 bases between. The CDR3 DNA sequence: TGCGCCAGCAGGGGAGAGGGCACTGAAGCTTTCTTT. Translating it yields CASRGEGTEAFF.

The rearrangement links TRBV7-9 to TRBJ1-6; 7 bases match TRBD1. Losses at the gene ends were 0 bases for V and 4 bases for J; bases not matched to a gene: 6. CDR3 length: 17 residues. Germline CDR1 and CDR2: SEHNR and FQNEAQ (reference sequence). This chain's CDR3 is CASSLAGDSPYNSPLHF. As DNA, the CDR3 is TGTGCCAGCAGCTTAGCGGGGGACAGTCCGTATAATTCACCCCTCCACTTT.

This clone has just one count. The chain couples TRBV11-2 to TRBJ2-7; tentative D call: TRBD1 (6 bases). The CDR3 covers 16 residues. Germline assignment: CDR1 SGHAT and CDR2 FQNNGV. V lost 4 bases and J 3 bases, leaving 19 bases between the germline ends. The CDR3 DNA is TGTGCCAGCAGCTCTACAGGGTTTCCCCTTAACTACGAGCAGTACTTC. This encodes CASSSTGFPLNYEQYF. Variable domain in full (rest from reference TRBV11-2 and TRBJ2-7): EAGVAQSPRYKIIEKRQSVAFWCNPISGHATLYWYQQILGQGPKLLIQFQNNGVVDDSQLPKDRFSAERLKGVDSTLKIQPAKLEDSAVYLCASSSTGFPLNYEQYFGPGTRLTVT.

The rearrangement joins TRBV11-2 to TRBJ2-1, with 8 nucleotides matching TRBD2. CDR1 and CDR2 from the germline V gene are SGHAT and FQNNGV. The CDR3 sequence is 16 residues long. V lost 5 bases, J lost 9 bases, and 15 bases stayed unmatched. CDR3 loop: CASSSPVQRGIGEQFF. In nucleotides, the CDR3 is TGTGCCAGCAGCAGCCCTGTGCAGCGGGGGATCGGTGAGCAGTTCTTC. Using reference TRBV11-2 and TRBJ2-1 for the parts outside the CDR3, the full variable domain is EAGVAQSPRYKIIEKRQSVAFWCNPISGHATLYWYQQILGQGPKLLIQFQNNGVVDDSQLPKDRFSAERLKGVDSTLKIQPAKLEDSAVYLCASSSPVQRGIGEQFFGPGTRLTVL.

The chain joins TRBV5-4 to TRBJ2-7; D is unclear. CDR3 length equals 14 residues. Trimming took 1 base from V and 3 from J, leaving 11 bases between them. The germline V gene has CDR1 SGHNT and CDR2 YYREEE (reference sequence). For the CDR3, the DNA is TGTGCCAGCAGCTTGTTACAGCCAAACTACGAGCAGTACTTC. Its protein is CASSLLQPNYEQYF.

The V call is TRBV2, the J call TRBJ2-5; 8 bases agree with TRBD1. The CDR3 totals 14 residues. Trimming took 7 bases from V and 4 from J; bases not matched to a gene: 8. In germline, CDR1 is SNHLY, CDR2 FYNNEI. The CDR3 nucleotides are TGTGCCAGCATGGGGATAGGACAGGGAGAGACCCAGTACTTC. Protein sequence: CASMGIGQGETQYF.

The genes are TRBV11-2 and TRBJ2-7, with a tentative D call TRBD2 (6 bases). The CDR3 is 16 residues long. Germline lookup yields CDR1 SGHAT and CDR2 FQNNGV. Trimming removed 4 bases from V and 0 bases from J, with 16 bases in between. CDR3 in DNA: TGTGCCAGCAGCTACCCTGCGGGGATAGACTCCTACGAGCAGTACTTC. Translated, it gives CASSYPAGIDSYEQYF.

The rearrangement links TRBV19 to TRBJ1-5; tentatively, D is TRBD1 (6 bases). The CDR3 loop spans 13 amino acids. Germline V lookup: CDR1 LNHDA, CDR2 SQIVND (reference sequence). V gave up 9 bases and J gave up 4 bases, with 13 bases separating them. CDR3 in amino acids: CASAYQGNQPQHF. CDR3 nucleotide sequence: TGTGCCAGCGCCTATCAGGGGAATCAGCCCCAGCATTTT. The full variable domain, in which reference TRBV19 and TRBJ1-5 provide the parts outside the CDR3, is DGGITQSPKYLFRKEGQNVTLSCEQNLNHDAMYWYRQDPGQGLRLIYYSQIVNDFQKGDIAEGYSVSREKKESFPLTVTSAQKNPTAFYLCASAYQGNQPQHFGDGTRLSIL.